What follows is one T cell receptor (beta chain) and its context. Produced via immunoSEQ multiplex PCR; TCRdb's table is partial and in-frame only. The sample records just under 75,000 clones, roughly 87% being singletons. The data are from a study of control samples from healthy donors and cancer patients. Looked up from germline, CDR1 is MGHDK and CDR2 is SYGVNS. Trimming removed 3 bases from V and 5 bases from J, with 20 bases in between. The CDR3 has 16 amino acids. Sequencing used blood. V gene TRBV25-1 combines with J gene TRBJ2-7, with D tentatively TRBD1 or TRBD2 (6 bases each). The receptor's source is a woman between 50 and 59 years old in good health. The CDR3 nucleotides are TGTGCCAGCAGTGATCCCAAGGGGGGCAATCAGGACGAGCAGTACTTC. Amino acid sequence: CASSDPKGGNQDEQYF.